The sequence of this TCR beta chain was determined in a study of shared clonotypes between healthy human individuals. Splitting the CD4+ cells yielded a CD45RA+ naive subset and a CD45RA-negative memory subset. The germline V gene has CDR1 MNHEY and CDR2 SMNVEV (reference sequence). The CDR3 length is 16 residues. The ends were cut back, 5 bases at V and 4 bases at J, with 20 bases in the middle. The DNA input per sorted-subset replicate PCR was about 180 ng, corresponding to around 28,000 T cell genomes. Sequencing used immunoSEQ multiplex PCR; TCRdb keeps in-frame clones, though not all of them. Here the sample spans approximately 1.4 million clones, approximately 98% being singletons.

This sequence joins TRBV27 and TRBJ1-2; maybe TRBD1 (6 bases). This TCR derives from a man under 40 in good health. The sequencing input was naive CD4+ T cells sorted from blood. Described subset: CD45RA+ positively selected. The CDR3 sequence: CASSPGQGRLPYGYTF. The CDR3 DNA is TGTGCCAGCAGTCCTGGTCAGGGGCGACTTCCCTATGGCTACACCTTC.